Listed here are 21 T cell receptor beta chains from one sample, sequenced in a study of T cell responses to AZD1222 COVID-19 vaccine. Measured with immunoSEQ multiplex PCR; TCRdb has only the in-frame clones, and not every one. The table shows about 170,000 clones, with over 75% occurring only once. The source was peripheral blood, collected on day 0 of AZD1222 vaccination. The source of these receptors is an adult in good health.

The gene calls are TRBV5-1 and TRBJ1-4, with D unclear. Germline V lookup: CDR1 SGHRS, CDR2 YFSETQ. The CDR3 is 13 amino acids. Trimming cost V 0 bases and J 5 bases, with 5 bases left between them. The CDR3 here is CASSLDANEKLFF. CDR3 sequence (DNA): TGCGCCAGCAGCTTGGATGCGAATGAAAAACTGTTTTTT.

The CDR3 protein is CASSLSAPPGDYGYTF. CDR3 nucleotides: TGTGCCAGCTCACTCTCGGCCCCTCCTGGGGACTATGGCTACACCTTC. The rearrangement joins TRBV18 to TRBJ1-2; D is unclear. There are 16 residues in the CDR3. With 4 bases removed from V and 3 bases from J, the gap between germline ends came to 18 bases. Germline V gene data show CDR1 as KGHSH and CDR2 as LQKENI.

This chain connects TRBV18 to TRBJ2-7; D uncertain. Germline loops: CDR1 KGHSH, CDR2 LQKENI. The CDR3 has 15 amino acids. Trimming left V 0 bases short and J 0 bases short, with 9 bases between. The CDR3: CASSPPAQISYEQYF. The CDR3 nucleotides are TGTGCCAGCTCACCACCCGCGCAGATCTCCTACGAGCAGTACTTC.

The CDR3 protein is CASSQGPYEQYF. CDR3 DNA: TGTGCCAGCAGCCAAGGCCCCTACGAGCAGTACTTC. The chain combines TRBV14 with TRBJ2-7; no clear D. The germline V gene has CDR1 SGHDN and CDR2 FVKESK. This CDR3 has 12 amino acids. With 1 base removed from V and 2 bases from J, the gap between germline ends came to 3 bases.

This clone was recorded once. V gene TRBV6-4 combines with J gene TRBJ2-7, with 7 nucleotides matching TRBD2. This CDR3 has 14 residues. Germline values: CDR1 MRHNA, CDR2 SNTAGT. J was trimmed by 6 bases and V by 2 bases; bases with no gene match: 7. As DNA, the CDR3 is TGTGCCAGCAGTGACCCCGGACGGGGGGTCGAGCAGTACGTC. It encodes CASSDPGRGVEQYV.

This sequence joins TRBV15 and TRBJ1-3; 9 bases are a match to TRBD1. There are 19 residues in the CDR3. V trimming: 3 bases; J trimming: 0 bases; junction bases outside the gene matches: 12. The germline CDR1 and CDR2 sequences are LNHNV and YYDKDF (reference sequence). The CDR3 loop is CATSSLDRGIHSSGNTIYF. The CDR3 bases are TGTGCCACCAGCAGTTTGGACAGGGGCATTCACTCCTCTGGAAACACCATATATTTT.

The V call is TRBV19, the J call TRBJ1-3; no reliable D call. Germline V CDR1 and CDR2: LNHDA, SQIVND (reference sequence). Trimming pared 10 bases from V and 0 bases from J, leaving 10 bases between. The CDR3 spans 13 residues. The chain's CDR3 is CATSVSSGNTIYF. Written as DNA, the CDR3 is TGTGCCACGTCGGTGAGCTCTGGAAACACCATATATTTT.

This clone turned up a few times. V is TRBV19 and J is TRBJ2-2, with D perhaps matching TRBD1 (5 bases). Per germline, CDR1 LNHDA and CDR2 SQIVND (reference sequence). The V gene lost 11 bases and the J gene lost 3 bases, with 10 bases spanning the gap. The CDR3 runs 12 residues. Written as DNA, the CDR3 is TGTGCCCATGGGGCAGACACCGGGGAGCTGTTTTTT. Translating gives CAHGADTGELFF.

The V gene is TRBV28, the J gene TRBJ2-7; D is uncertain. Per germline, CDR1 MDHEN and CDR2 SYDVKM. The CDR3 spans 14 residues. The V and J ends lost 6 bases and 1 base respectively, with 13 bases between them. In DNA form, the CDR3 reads TGTGCCAGCAGCTATTCCGTCGGATCCTACGAGCAGTACTTC. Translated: CASSYSVGSYEQYF.

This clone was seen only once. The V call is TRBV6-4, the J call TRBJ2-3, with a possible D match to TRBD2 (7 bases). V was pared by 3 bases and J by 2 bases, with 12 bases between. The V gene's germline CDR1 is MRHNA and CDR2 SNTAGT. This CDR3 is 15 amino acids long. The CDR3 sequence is CASSERGPTTDTQYF. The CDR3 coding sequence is TGTGCCAGCAGTGAGCGGGGGCCCACCACAGATACGCAGTATTTT.

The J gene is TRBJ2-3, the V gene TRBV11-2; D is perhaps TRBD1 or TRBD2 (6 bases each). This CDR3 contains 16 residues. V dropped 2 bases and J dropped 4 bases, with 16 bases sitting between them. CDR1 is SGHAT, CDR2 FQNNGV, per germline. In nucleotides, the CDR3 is TGTGCCAGCAGCTTATTACCCGGGGGCGGGGCAGATACGCAGTATTTT. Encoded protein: CASSLLPGGGADTQYF.

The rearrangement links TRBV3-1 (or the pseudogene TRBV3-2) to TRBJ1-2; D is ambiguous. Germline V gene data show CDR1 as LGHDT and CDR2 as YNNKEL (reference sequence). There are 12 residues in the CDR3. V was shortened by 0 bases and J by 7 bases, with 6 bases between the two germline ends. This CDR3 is CASSQDRIGYTF. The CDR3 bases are TGTGCCAGCAGCCAAGATAGGATTGGCTACACCTTC.

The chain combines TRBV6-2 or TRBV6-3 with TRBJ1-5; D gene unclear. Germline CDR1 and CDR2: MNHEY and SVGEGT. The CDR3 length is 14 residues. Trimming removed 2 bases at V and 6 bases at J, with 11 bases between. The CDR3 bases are TGTGCCAGCAGTTACGATAAAAGGGTTCAGCCCCAGCATTTT. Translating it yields CASSYDKRVQPQHF.

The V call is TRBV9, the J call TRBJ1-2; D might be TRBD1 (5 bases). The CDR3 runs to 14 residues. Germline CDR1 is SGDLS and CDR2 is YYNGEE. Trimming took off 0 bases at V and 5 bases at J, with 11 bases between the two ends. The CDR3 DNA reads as TGTGCCAGCAGCGTAGAGACAGACAAATATGGCTACACCTTC. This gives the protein CASSVETDKYGYTF.

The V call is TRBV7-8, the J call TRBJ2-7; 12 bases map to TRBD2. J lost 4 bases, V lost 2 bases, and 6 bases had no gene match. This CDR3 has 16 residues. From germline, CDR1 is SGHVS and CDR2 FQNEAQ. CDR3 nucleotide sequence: TGTGCCAGCAGCTTATCCGGGACTAGCGGGTTTTACGAGCAGTACGTC. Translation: CASSLSGTSGFYEQYV.

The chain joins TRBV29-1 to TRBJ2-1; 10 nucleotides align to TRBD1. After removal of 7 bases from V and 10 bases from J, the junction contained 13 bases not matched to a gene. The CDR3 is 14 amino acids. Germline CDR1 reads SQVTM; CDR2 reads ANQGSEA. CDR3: CSALGQGNKVEQFF. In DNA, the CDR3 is TGCAGCGCCCTGGGACAGGGGAATAAGGTGGAGCAGTTCTTC.

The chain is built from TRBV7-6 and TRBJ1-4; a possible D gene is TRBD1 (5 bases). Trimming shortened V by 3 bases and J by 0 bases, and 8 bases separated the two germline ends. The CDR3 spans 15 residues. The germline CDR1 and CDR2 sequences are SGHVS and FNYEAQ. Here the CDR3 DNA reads TGTGCCAGCAGCTTGACAGCGGCAACTAATGAAAAACTGTTTTTT. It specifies CASSLTAATNEKLFF.

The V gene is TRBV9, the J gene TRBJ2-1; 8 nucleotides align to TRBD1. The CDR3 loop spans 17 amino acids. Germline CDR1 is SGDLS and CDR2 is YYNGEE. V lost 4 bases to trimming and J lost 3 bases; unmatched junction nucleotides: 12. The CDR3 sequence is CASSPGDRPGIYNEQFF. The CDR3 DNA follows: TGTGCCAGCAGCCCAGGGGACAGGCCGGGGATCTACAATGAGCAGTTCTTC.

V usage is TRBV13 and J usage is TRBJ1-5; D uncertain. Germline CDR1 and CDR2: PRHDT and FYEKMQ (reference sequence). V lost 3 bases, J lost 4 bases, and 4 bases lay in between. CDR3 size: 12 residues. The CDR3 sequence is CASSLMNQPQHF. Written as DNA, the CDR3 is TGTGCCAGCAGCTTGATGAATCAGCCCCAGCATTTT.

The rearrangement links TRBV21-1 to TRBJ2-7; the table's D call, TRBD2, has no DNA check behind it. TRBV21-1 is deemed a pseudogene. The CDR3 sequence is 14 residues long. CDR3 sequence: CAPSGGAGVYEQYV. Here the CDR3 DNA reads TGTGCCCCGAGCGGGGGGGCGGGAGTATACGAGCAGTACGTC.

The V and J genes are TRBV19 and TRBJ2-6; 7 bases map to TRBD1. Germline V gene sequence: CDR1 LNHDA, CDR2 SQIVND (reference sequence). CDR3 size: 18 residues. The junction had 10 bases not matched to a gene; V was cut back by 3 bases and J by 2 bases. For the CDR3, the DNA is TGTGCCAGTAGTATCCGACAGGGAATTGACGCTGGGGCCAACGTCCTGACTTTC. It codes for CASSIRQGIDAGANVLTF.